This TCR beta chain was found in a study of regulatory T cells in long-lasting Graves disease. A few counts support this clonotype. Sequencing libraries for TCR beta were prepared with iRepertoire HTBI primers and Arm-PCR of CDR3 regions. One entry per CDR3 protein results from TCRdb running MiXCR on the multiplex PCR reads. The sample carries 450,000 to 500,000 distinct CDR3 sequences, under 20% recorded once. Deletions cut 6 bases from V and 0 bases from J, with 9 bases between. This CDR3 region has 14 residues. Indicated time point: newly diagnosed GD, antithyroid drugs for less than 3 months. PBMC RNA was the source of the TCR library. The same sample was also studied in work on T cells in Graves' hyperthyroidism and ophthalmopathy.

The clonotype originates from a middle-aged man with Graves disease. V usage is TRBV12-3 or TRBV12-4 and J usage is TRBJ1-5; D is undetermined. The sequences come from peripheral blood mononuclear cells (PBMCs), collected at new diagnosis, from a patient treated with antithyroid drugs. CDR3 in amino acids: CASSSRNSNQPQHF. The CDR3 nucleotides read TGTGCCAGCAGCTCACGGAATAGCAATCAGCCCCAGCATTTT.